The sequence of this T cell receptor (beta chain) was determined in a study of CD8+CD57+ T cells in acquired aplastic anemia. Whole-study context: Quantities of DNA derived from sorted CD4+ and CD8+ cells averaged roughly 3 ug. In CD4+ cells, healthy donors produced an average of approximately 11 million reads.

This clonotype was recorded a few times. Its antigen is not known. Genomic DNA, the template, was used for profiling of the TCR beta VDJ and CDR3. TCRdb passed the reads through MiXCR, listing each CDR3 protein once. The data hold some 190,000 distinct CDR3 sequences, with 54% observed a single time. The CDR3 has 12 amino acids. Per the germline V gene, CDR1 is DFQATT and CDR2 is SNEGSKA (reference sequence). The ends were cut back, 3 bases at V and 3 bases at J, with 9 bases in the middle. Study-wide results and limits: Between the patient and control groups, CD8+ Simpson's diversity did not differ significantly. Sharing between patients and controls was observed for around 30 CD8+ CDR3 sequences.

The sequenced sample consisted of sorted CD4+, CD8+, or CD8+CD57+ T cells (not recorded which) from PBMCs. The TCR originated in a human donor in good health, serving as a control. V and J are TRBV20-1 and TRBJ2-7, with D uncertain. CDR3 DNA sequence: TGCAGTGCTAGCACAGTGAGCTACGAGCAGTACTTC. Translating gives CSASTVSYEQYF.